What follows is one T cell receptor beta chain and its context. Its antigen is still unknown. Per the authors' pipeline: Out-of-frame sequences were removed, leaving around 2,000,000 distinct TCRbeta sequences. The method was immunoSEQ multiplex PCR; TCRdb's version includes in-frame clones alone and lacks a portion of them. V, J and clone size are taken as reported in that table, and D and trimming were inferred from the DNA itself. The sample includes approximately 46,000 clones, roughly three quarters of them seen just once. The sample originates from a study of memory CD4+ T cells and cytomegalovirus serostatus. Study at large: This sample comes from healthy Belgian adults, 8 to 10 CMV seropositive, approximately 22 seronegative.

Single viable CD3+CD4+CD8-CD45RO+ cells were sorted as the memory CD4+ T cells. Study-level results: A US-trained random forest predicted CMV serostatus with median AUC around 0.9.

Trimming removed 4 bases from V and 6 bases from J, with 10 bases in between. CDR3 length equals 13 residues. Germline V gene sequence: CDR1 SGHRS, CDR2 YFSETQ. Sequenced: memory CD4+ T cells from blood. This clonotype was obtained from an adult in good health and CMV-seronegative. The V gene is TRBV5-1, the J gene TRBJ2-2; D remains ambiguous. In DNA form, the CDR3 reads TGCGCCAGCAGCACGGACCGAGCCGGGGAGCTGTTTTTT. This codes for CASSTDRAGELFF.